This entry is about one T cell receptor beta chain. This sample is drawn from a study of cytomegalovirus exposure and HLA in healthy donors. Though probably carrying unrecorded immune exposures, donors were nominally healthy at sampling. This CDR3 region has 16 residues. CDR1 is SEHNR and CDR2 is FQNEAQ in the germline V gene (reference sequence). Trimming at V came to 6 bases and at J to 2 bases, leaving 8 bases not matched to a gene. Primers: 60 Vbeta forward and 13 Jbeta reverse. Sequencing was performed with immunoSEQ multiplex PCR; in TCRdb, only in-frame clones are kept and a portion is missing. The sample table includes just over 150,000 clones.

The TCR was taken from a man aged 25 to 40 in good health and CMV-seronegative. V gene TRBV7-9 combines with J gene TRBJ2-2; TRBD2 matches at 8 bases. Sequencing was done on a sample of PBMCs. The CDR3 spells CASSGLARPNTGELFF. Here the CDR3 DNA reads TGTGCCAGCAGTGGACTAGCCCGCCCAAACACCGGGGAGCTGTTTTTT.